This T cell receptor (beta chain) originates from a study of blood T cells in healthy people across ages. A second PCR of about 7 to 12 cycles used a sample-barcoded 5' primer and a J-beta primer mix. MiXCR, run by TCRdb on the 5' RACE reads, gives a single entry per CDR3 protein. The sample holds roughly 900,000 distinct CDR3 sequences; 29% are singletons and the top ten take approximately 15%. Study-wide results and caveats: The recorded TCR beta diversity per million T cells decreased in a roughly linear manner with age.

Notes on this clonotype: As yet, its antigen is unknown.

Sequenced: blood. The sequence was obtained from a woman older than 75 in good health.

In DNA form, the CDR3 reads TGCAGTGCTCAGGCCGTGATAAACACTGAAGCTTTCTTT. Amino acids: CSAQAVINTEAFF. The rearrangement joins TRBV20-1 to TRBJ1-1; D gene ambiguous. From germline, CDR1 is DFQATT and CDR2 SNEGSKA (reference sequence). This CDR3 has 13 residues. Trimming took 5 bases from V and 2 from J, leaving 12 bases between them.